In its sample, the clone carrying this TCR beta chain was seen many times. CDR3 length: 17 residues. From germline, CDR1 is SNHLY and CDR2 FYNNEI. The J segment lost 5 bases and the V segment lost 3 bases, leaving 7 bases of the junction unmatched. The sample is drawn from a study of early T cells in non-severe SARS-CoV-2 infection. Individual cDNA molecules were tagged with unique molecular identifiers. TCRdb processed the 5' RACE reads anew with MiXCR; each CDR3 protein has one entry. Among tens of thousands of distinct CDR3 sequences, about 14% were seen once, and the ten largest hold approximately 4%.

The source was whole blood, collected at baseline. The receptor comes from an adult who was a healthcare worker with PCR-confirmed SARS-CoV-2 infection or an uninfected control (not recorded which). The gene calls are TRBV2 and TRBJ2-3, with 14 bases fitting TRBD2. The chain's CDR3 is CASSESGLAGGEDTQYF. CDR3 DNA sequence: TGTGCCAGCAGTGAGAGCGGACTAGCGGGGGGAGAAGATACGCAGTATTTT.